This TCR beta chain originates from a study of blood T cell repertoires in COVID-19. The wider study: Whether acute or convalescent, the COVID-19 samples came from the United States, Italy and Spain. In each case, the material was cDNA or gDNA derived from T cells, B-cell-depleted T cells, or PBMCs.

V was pared by 0 bases and J by 8 bases, with 12 bases of the junction left unmatched. Germline CDR1 and CDR2: KGHDR and SFDVKD. This CDR3 has 17 amino acids. Authors' methods: Scientists estimated how many nucleated cells there were by amplifying reference gene primers. Sequencing used immunoSEQ multiplex PCR; TCRdb keeps in-frame clones, though not all of them. That table is the source of V, J and clone size, and D and trimming were worked out from the DNA. The sample records over 300,000 clones, around 88% being singletons. Input material: peripheral blood. This receptor was taken from a woman between 50 and 59 years old with acute or convalescent COVID-19. This chain joins TRBV24-1 and TRBJ2-1; 7 bases agree with TRBD1. The CDR3 bases are TGTGCCACCAGTGATTTGGACCTCCGACAGGGTCAGCATGAGCAGTTCTTC. It codes for CATSDLDLRQGQHEQFF.